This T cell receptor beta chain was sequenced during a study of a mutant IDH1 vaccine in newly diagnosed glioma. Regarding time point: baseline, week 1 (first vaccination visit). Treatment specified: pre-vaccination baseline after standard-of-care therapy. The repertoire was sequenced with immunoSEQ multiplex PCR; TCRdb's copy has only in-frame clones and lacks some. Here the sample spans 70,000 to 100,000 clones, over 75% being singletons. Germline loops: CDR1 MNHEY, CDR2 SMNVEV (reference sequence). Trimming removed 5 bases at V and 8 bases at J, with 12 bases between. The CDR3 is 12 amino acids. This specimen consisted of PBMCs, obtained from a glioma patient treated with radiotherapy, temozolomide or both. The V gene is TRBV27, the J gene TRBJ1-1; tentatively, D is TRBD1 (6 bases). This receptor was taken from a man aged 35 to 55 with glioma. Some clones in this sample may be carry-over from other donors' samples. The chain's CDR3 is CASSGQGREAFF. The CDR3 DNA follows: TGTGCCAGCAGTGGGCAGGGGAGGGAAGCTTTCTTT.